Listed here are 2 T cell receptor beta chains from one sample, sequenced in a study of T-cell memory formation after mild COVID-19. TCRdb fed the 5' RACE reads into MiXCR, producing one record per CDR3 protein. The data show 530,000 or so distinct CDR3 sequences, approximately 15% seen once. What was sequenced was PBMCs or a T cell subset sorted from them (not recorded which). The receptors stem from an adult woman who had mild COVID-19 (a few samples of this study predate the infection). Cell type and time point are not known.

The genes are TRBV5-4 and TRBJ1-1; maybe TRBD1 (5 bases). The CDR3 has 14 amino acids. Germline V lookup: CDR1 SGHNT, CDR2 YYREEE (reference sequence). The V and J ends lost 0 bases and 8 bases respectively, with 14 bases between them. The CDR3 region has the DNA TGTGCCAGCAGCTTGGGCGCAGGGTCCCGCGAAGCTTTCTTT. Translated: CASSLGAGSREAFF. Filled out from reference TRBV5-4 and TRBJ1-1, the complete variable domain reads ETGVTQSPTHLIKTRGQQVTLRCSSQSGHNTVSWYQQALGQGPQFIFQYYREEENGRGNFPPRFSGLQFPNYSSELNVNALELDDSALYLCASSLGAGSREAFFGQGTRLTVV.

The chain carries TRBV4-3 and TRBJ2-7; D possibly corresponds to TRBD2 (8 bases). The CDR3 extends over 19 amino acids. Germline loops: CDR1 LGHNA, CDR2 YSLEER. V lost 4 bases, J lost 3 bases, and 28 bases lay in between. CDR3 in amino acids: CASSPIQGGAGVPLYEQYF. The CDR3 DNA is TGCGCCAGCAGCCCTATTCAGGGGGGAGCGGGAGTTCCCCTCTACGAGCAGTACTTC.